This T cell receptor beta chain was retrieved from a study of T cells in localized non-small cell lung cancer. Findings of the study overall: Sequencing involved a lone tumor region, leaving heterogeneity possible.

V lost 0 bases to trimming and J lost 6 bases, with 15 bases between them. The CDR3 extends over 15 amino acids. In germline, CDR1 is SGHRS, CDR2 YFSETQ. This clone was recorded only once. Its antigen is not known. Only in-frame clones appear in the TCRdb table, and some are missing; sequencing was by immunoSEQ multiplex PCR. The sample has more than 20,000 clones; roughly 87% are singletons. The material was peripheral blood, obtained before any cancer treatment. The sequence was obtained from a male donor aged 60 or over with stage I squamous cell lung carcinoma. The chain has TRBV5-1 and TRBJ1-1; no clear D gene. This CDR3 reads CASSLEAGGVPEAFF. The CDR3 bases are TGCGCCAGCAGCTTGGAGGCAGGAGGAGTCCCTGAAGCTTTCTTT.